This TCR beta chain is drawn from a study of blood T cell repertoires in COVID-19. Whole-study context: Samples came from the United States, Italy and Spain, spanning acute and convalescent COVID-19.

Sequencing used immunoSEQ multiplex PCR; TCRdb keeps in-frame clones, though not all of them. The sample consists of about 300,000 clones, 70% to 90% of them appearing once. CDR1 is SGHRS, CDR2 YFSETQ, per germline. With 4 bases removed from V and 7 bases from J, the gap between germline ends came to 17 bases. CDR3 size: 14 residues. Sample: peripheral blood. The TCR originated in a woman aged 50 to 60 with COVID-19, enrolled during active disease. The V call is TRBV5-1, the J call TRBJ1-2; D unresolved. Here the CDR3 reads CASSLSRYPLGYTF. The CDR3 nucleotides are TGCGCCAGCAGCCTGAGCCGATATCCTCTTGGCTACACCTTC.